These 32 T cell receptor beta chains originate from one sample sequenced in a study of blood T cells in healthy people across ages. A second roughly 6 to 12 cycle PCR used barcoded and J-beta primers. Via MiXCR, TCRdb re-called the 5' RACE reads, giving one row per CDR3 protein. The data hold hundreds of thousands of distinct CDR3 sequences, with roughly 48% observed a single time. Input material: blood. These receptors all come from a man aged 30-40 years in good health.

The chain links TRBV3-1 to TRBJ2-1, with D maybe TRBD2 (6 bases). This CDR3 has 16 amino acids. The ends were cut back, 3 bases at V and 13 bases at J, with 25 bases in the middle. Germline V gives CDR1 LGHDT, CDR2 YNNKEL (reference sequence). CDR3 in amino acids: CASSQYSPGDKETQFF. The CDR3 coding sequence is TGTGCCAGCAGCCAGTACTCCCCGGGAGACAAAGAGACCCAGTTCTTC.

The V gene is TRBV6-1, the J gene TRBJ2-3, with a tentative D call TRBD1 (6 bases). The CDR3 extends over 16 amino acids. The V end was cut by 4 bases, the J end by 6 bases, with 20 bases between. Germline V gene sequence: CDR1 MNHNS, CDR2 SASEGT. CDR3 DNA sequence: TGTGCCAGCAGTGCAAGGGACACTCCTCTCAGGGATACGCAGTATTTT. Translated: CASSARDTPLRDTQYF.

This clonotype has only a few counts. This chain uses TRBV5-1 with TRBJ2-5, with D maybe TRBD2 (5 bases). The ends were cut back, 1 base at V and 2 bases at J, with 15 bases in the middle. CDR1 is SGHRS, CDR2 YFSETQ, per germline. There are 16 residues in the CDR3. This chain's CDR3 is CASSLTGRRLQETQYF. In nucleotides, the CDR3 is TGCGCCAGCAGCTTGACTGGACGGAGGTTACAAGAGACCCAGTACTTC. Based on the CDR3 plus reference TRBV5-1 and TRBJ2-5, the full variable domain is KAGVTQTPRYLIKTRGQQVTLSCSPISGHRSVSWYQQTPGQGLQFLFEYFSETQRNKGNFPGRFSGRQFSNSRSEMNVSTLELGDSALYLCASSLTGRRLQETQYFGPGTRLLVL.

This clonotype was recorded at least ten times. This sequence joins TRBV27 and TRBJ2-1, with 10 bases lining up with TRBD2. The CDR3 sequence is 13 residues long. Germline trimming cut 6 bases from V and 8 bases from J; bases unmatched to any gene: 4. In germline, CDR1 is MNHEY, CDR2 SMNVEV (reference sequence). CDR3 nucleotides: TGTGCCAGCAGGCTAGCGGGGGTCCATGAGCAGTTCTTC. Residues: CASRLAGVHEQFF.

The chain has TRBV11-2 and TRBJ2-5, with 7 bases that match TRBD1. The ends lost 5 bases at V and 3 bases at J; junction bases unmatched: 6. Germline assignment: CDR1 SGHAT and CDR2 FQNNGV. The CDR3 is 14 residues long. The CDR3, as DNA: TGTGCCAGCAGCCACCGGGACAGAAAAGAGACCCAGTACTTC. Its translation: CASSHRDRKETQYF.

CDR3 coding DNA: TGTGCCAGCAGCCAGGACATCACCGCGAGTGGCTACACCTTC. It is translated as CASSQDITASGYTF. The V call is TRBV6-2 or TRBV6-3, the J call TRBJ1-2; possible D gene TRBD1, 5 bases. Germline V gene sequence: CDR1 MNHEY, CDR2 SVGEGT. The CDR3 is 14 amino acids. V was clipped by 6 bases and J by 7 bases, with 18 bases between them.

The chain recombines TRBV6-2 or TRBV6-3 with TRBJ2-3, with 8 bases identical to TRBD1. Germline V gives CDR1 MNHEY, CDR2 SVGEGT. J gave up 2 bases and V 4 bases, and 8 bases lay outside the gene matches. The CDR3 runs to 16 residues. CDR3 loop: CASSSLTTGATDTQYF. CDR3 bases: TGTGCCAGCAGTTCCCTCACGACAGGGGCCACAGATACGCAGTATTTT.

Of note for this clonotype: Given the absence of the conserved phenylalanine or tryptophan at the CDR3 end, a read error is likely. The DNA is left out, because the CDR3 cannot be placed on it with certainty; the CDR3 is given as TCRdb lists it. The gene calls are TRBV21-1 and TRBJ2-7. TRBV21-1 constitutes a pseudogene. The CDR3 totals 16 residues, both ends included. This CDR3 is CASSKDGGSSSYEQYY.

This chain uses TRBV29-1 with TRBJ1-1, with a tentative D call TRBD1 (5 bases). In germline, CDR1 is SQVTM, CDR2 ANQGSEA. V lost 7 bases to trimming and J lost 6 bases, with 15 bases between them. The CDR3 loop spans 12 amino acids. The CDR3 DNA is TGCAGCGGGAGGGGTCTCGAAGCTGAAGCTTTCTTT. It codes for CSGRGLEAEAFF.

A few counts support this clonotype. The chain recombines TRBV29-1 with TRBJ2-1; 7 positions agree with TRBD1. The length of the CDR3 is 13 residues. After removal of 7 bases from V and 5 bases from J, the junction contained 8 bases not matched to a gene. The V gene's germline CDR1 is SQVTM and CDR2 ANQGSEA. CDR3 residues: CSGRDSPHNEQFF. CDR3 nucleotide sequence: TGCAGCGGCCGGGACAGTCCTCACAATGAGCAGTTCTTC.

This clonotype has a single count. The chain uses TRBV27 and TRBJ2-1; 12 bases match TRBD1. After removal of 6 bases from V and 0 bases from J, the junction contained 6 bases not matched to a gene. Germline V gives CDR1 MNHEY, CDR2 SMNVEV (reference sequence). This CDR3 spans 17 amino acids. The CDR3 spells CASRGTGGASSYNEQFF. As DNA, the CDR3 is TGTGCCAGCAGGGGGACAGGGGGCGCAAGCTCCTACAATGAGCAGTTCTTC.

This clonotype has ten or more counts. CDR3 nucleotides: TGTGCCAGCACCAACAGGGTCGGCTACACCTTC. Translating it yields CASTNRVGYTF. This chain uses TRBV7-2 with TRBJ1-2; perhaps TRBD1 as D (6 bases). The CDR3 runs 11 residues. The V gene lost 7 bases and the J gene lost 8 bases, with 11 bases spanning the gap. The germline CDR1 and CDR2 sequences are SGHTA and FQGNSA. The full variable domain, completed using reference TRBV7-2 and TRBJ1-2, is GAGVSQSPSNKVTEKGKDVELRCDPISGHTALYWYRQSLGQGLEFLIYFQGNSAPDKSGLPSDRFSAERTGGSVSTLTIQRTQQEDSAVYLCASTNRVGYTFGSGTRLTVV.

This clonotype was observed a few times. The CDR3 sequence: CASSFGTAGELFF. The CDR3 bases are TGTGCCAGCAGTTTTGGGACTGCCGGGGAGCTGTTTTTT. The genes are TRBV12-3 or TRBV12-4 and TRBJ2-2, with D perhaps matching TRBD2 (6 bases). The V and J ends lost 3 bases and 6 bases respectively, with 8 bases between them. The CDR3 covers 13 residues.

The rearrangement joins TRBV2 to TRBJ2-1; D not certain. V lost 2 bases, J lost 4 bases, and 6 bases lay in between. This CDR3 has 13 amino acids. CDR1 SNHLY and CDR2 FYNNEI come from the germline V gene. The DNA of the CDR3 is TGTGCCAGCAGTGAAACCTCGTACAATGAGCAGTTCTTC. This gives the protein CASSETSYNEQFF.

The chain is built from TRBV12-3 or TRBV12-4 and TRBJ1-5; D unresolved. The CDR3 covers 12 residues. V was pared by 3 bases and J by 6 bases, with 6 bases between. CDR3: CASSFRVQPQHF. Written as DNA, the CDR3 is TGTGCCAGCAGTTTTAGGGTTCAGCCCCAGCATTTT.

This clonotype was seen more than once but under ten times. The chain recombines TRBV5-1 with TRBJ1-1; 12 positions match TRBD1. The CDR3 extends over 15 amino acids. The germline V gene has CDR1 SGHRS and CDR2 YFSETQ. The trim removed 6 bases at V and 7 bases at J, leaving 10 bases unmatched. The CDR3 bases are TGCGCCAGCATACCCGGGACAGGGGGCGGGGGTGAAGCTTTCTTT. This codes for CASIPGTGGGGEAFF.

The chain carries TRBV28 and TRBJ2-7; D is unresolved. Germline-derived CDR1 and CDR2 are MDHEN and SYDVKM. This CDR3 has 11 residues. The germline V and J ends were trimmed by 7 bases and 6 bases, with 10 bases remaining between them. The CDR3: CASTARSEQYF. CDR3 bases: TGTGCCAGCACAGCCAGGAGCGAGCAGTACTTC.

The chain carries TRBV27 and TRBJ1-5, with 7 bases lining up with TRBD1. The J segment lost 4 bases and the V segment lost 0 bases, leaving 6 bases of the junction unmatched. Germline CDR1 is MNHEY and CDR2 is SMNVEV (reference sequence). This CDR3 has 16 residues. The chain's CDR3 is CASSLSKGAGNQPQHF. CDR3 nucleotides: TGTGCCAGCAGTTTATCGAAGGGGGCGGGTAATCAGCCCCAGCATTTT.

This clonotype was counted ten times or more. The chain combines TRBV3-1 with TRBJ2-3; weak D call: TRBD2 (6 bases). The germline V gene has CDR1 LGHDT and CDR2 YNNKEL (reference sequence). The germline V and J ends were trimmed by 1 base and 1 base, with 12 bases remaining between them. This CDR3 spans 16 amino acids. DNA of the CDR3: TGTGCCAGCAGCCAAGCCGAACTAGCAGGCACAGATACGCAGTATTTT. This gives the protein CASSQAELAGTDTQYF.

The rearrangement uses TRBV7-6 and TRBJ2-1; TRBD2 aligns across 11 bases. After removal of 9 bases from V and 9 bases from J, the junction contained 10 bases not matched to a gene. Per the germline V gene, CDR1 is SGHVS and CDR2 is FNYEAQ. The CDR3 is 14 amino acids. CDR3 residues: CASGPLAGESEQFF. CDR3 DNA sequence: TGTGCCAGTGGACCACTAGCGGGAGAAAGTGAGCAGTTCTTC.

This clonotype was seen only a few times. CDR3 bases: TGCAGTGCTAGAGTAAGGGGGGGCCCTTCACCCCTCCACTTT. As protein: CSARVRGGPSPLHF. This chain uses TRBV20-1 with TRBJ1-6, with D perhaps matching TRBD1 (6 bases). This CDR3 is 14 amino acids long. The germline V and J ends were trimmed by 1 base and 9 bases, with 13 bases remaining between them. Germline V CDR1 and CDR2: DFQATT, SNEGSKA (reference sequence).

Concerning this clonotype itself: A junction end diverges from the germline sequence, so it may reflect a read error. This rearrangement joins TRBV20-1 to TRBJ2-3; D is tentatively TRBD1 or TRBD2 (5 bases each). The CDR3 is made up of 16 amino acids. Germline V gene lookup returns CDR1 DFQATT and CDR2 SNEGSKA (reference sequence). The CDR3 DNA is TGCAGTGCTAGAGAAGAGGGGCGGGCTGGCACAGATGCGCAGTATTTT. Its translation is CSAREEGRAGTDAQYF.

The genes are TRBV4-1 and TRBJ1-4; 7 nucleotides align to TRBD1. Germline CDR1 MGHRA, CDR2 YSYEKL. V was clipped by 0 bases and J by 8 bases; unmatched bases: 9. The CDR3 has 16 residues. The CDR3 reads CASSQDGQDVGEKLFF. DNA for the CDR3: TGCGCCAGCAGCCAAGATGGACAGGACGTAGGGGAAAAACTGTTTTTT.

This clonotype was counted only a few times. The chain has TRBV20-1 and TRBJ1-2; D is perhaps TRBD1 (5 bases). The CDR3 loop spans 13 amino acids. CDR1 is DFQATT, CDR2 SNEGSKA, per germline (reference sequence). Trimming stripped 3 bases from V and 8 bases from J, with 16 bases between. CDR3: CSASNPGPYGYTF. CDR3 DNA: TGCAGTGCTAGCAATCCGGGACCTTACGGCTACACCTTC.

This clonotype was observed a handful of times. The chain carries TRBV29-1 and TRBJ1-2, with D possibly being TRBD1 (6 bases). V was shortened by 0 bases and J by 8 bases, with 19 bases between the two germline ends. The CDR3 consists of 15 residues. Germline CDR1 and CDR2: SQVTM and ANQGSEA. CDR3 coding DNA: TGCAGCGTTGAAGATCTGAGACAGGCCCTTAGGGGCTACACCTTC. Its protein is CSVEDLRQALRGYTF.

V and J are TRBV29-1 and TRBJ1-4, with TRBD1 matching over 7 bases. This CDR3 contains 13 residues. Unmatched junction bases numbered 3, after V lost 6 bases and J lost 2 bases. Germline CDR1 and CDR2: SQVTM and ANQGSEA. CDR3 amino acids: CSVSGGTNEKLFF. The CDR3 DNA reads as TGCAGCGTCTCAGGGGGGACTAATGAAAAACTGTTTTTT.

The J gene is TRBJ2-7, the V gene TRBV12-3 or TRBV12-4; D remains unclear. The CDR3 covers 14 residues. Trimming took off 5 bases at V and 1 base at J, with 12 bases between the two ends. CDR3 sequence: CASSVLLESYEQYF. CDR3 bases: TGTGCCAGCAGTGTGCTATTAGAATCCTACGAGCAGTACTTC.

In its sample, this clonotype was seen a few times. The chain employs TRBV6-6 and TRBJ2-1, with D uncertain. The CDR3 runs 15 residues. Trimming took 0 bases from V and 9 from J, leaving 15 bases between them. Germline CDR1 MNHNY, CDR2 SVGAGI (reference sequence). In nucleotides, the CDR3 is TGTGCCAGCAGTTACTCGAGTACCGGGTCGGGTGAGCAGTTCTTC. It specifies CASSYSSTGSGEQFF.

V gene TRBV4-1 combines with J gene TRBJ1-2; D possibly corresponds to TRBD1 (5 bases). Looked up from germline, CDR1 is MGHRA and CDR2 is YSYEKL. Trimming removed 3 bases from V and 8 bases from J, with 22 bases in between. The CDR3 spans 16 residues. CDR3: CASSHKGSGGDEGYTF. Written as DNA, the CDR3 is TGCGCCAGCAGCCACAAGGGGTCAGGAGGGGACGAAGGCTACACCTTC.

This rearrangement joins TRBV2 to TRBJ2-3; 10 bases agree with TRBD2. CDR3 length: 15 residues. The germline gives CDR1 SNHLY, CDR2 FYNNEI. V lost 3 bases, J lost 5 bases, and 5 bases stayed unmatched. The CDR3 DNA is TGTGCCAGCAGTGAGAGCGGGGGGGCTGGAGATACGCAGTATTTT. Encoded protein: CASSESGGAGDTQYF.

The genes are TRBV27 and TRBJ1-2, with D maybe TRBD1 (6 bases). Per the germline V gene, CDR1 is MNHEY and CDR2 is SMNVEV (reference sequence). V dropped 8 bases and J dropped 8 bases, with 18 bases sitting between them. CDR3 length equals 13 residues. DNA for the CDR3: TGTGCCAGCTACGCAGGGACATCGCGGGGCTACACCTTC. Its translation is CASYAGTSRGYTF.

In this sample, this clonotype turned up once. This chain links TRBV30 with TRBJ1-2, with 10 bases identical to TRBD1. This CDR3 comprises 12 residues. Germline trimming cut 8 bases from V and 6 bases from J; bases unmatched to any gene: 6. Germline-derived CDR1 and CDR2 are GTSNPN and SVGIG (reference sequence). CDR3 residues: CAGDRGYDGYTF. The CDR3, as DNA: TGTGCCGGGGACAGGGGATACGATGGCTACACCTTC.